The entry that follows covers one TCR beta chain sequence. In this sample, this clone turned up many times. There is no known antigen for this receptor. Nothing much larger sits one base from this clone, and base qualities are not available. The data belong to a study of beta chain features in type 1 diabetes (dated by TCRdb to between 2018 and 2020). With respect to the entire study: Mean age, gender distribution, total cell number and subset yield did not differ between patients and healthy donors. Naive and central memory subsets were obtained from all 30 or so donors, but regulatory and stem cell-like memory subsets were isolated from only 8 patients and roughly eight healthy donors. Across all samples, about 110 million sorted cells were examined, and cell number per subset correlated strongly with RNA yield. The study compared the TCRB repertoires of sorted circulating CD4+ T cell subsets in recently diagnosed type 1 diabetes patients with those in matched healthy donors. Overall results and qualifications from the work: In all four CD4+ subsets, TCRB CDR3 length was moderately but significantly shorter in type 1 diabetes patients. HLA sub-analyses involved small numbers of individuals, so any influence of HLA type on TCRB rearrangement remained unresolved. Naive, central memory and regulatory TCRB repertoires appeared to be more similar among patients than among healthy donors. Sequencing cDNA rather than genomic DNA could over-represent highly expressing activated cells, although activation and CD3 levels did not differ between groups. PCR may preferentially amplify shorter templates, but because patient and control samples were amplified and corrected together, any resulting skew would affect both groups equally. At VDJ recombination sites, type 1 diabetes patients had fewer insertions and more deleted nucleotides, which implies abnormalities in thymic rearrangement.

There are 14 amino acids in the CDR3, from cysteine to phenylalanine inclusive. Only the CDR3 DNA stays, 42 bases, in frame from base 1. CDR1 and CDR2, looked up from the germline V gene, are SGDLS and YYNGEE. Relative to germline, V is 5 bases shorter and J is 3 bases shorter, with 15 bases between their ends. The entire amount of isolated RNA was reverse transcribed using the High Capacity cDNA Reverse Transcription Kit, so the sequenced TCRB transcripts were expressed ones. Deep immunoSEQ sequencing was applied to naive, central memory and regulatory T cell samples, giving an average of around 4 million total reads per sample. Sorted cells were lysed in RLT buffer and RNA was extracted with DNase-treated RNeasy Micro or Mini kits, depending on cell number. Each cell subset was processed on its own to prevent cross-contamination, while patient and healthy donor samples were processed together. The immunoSEQ multiplex PCR was used to amplify TCRB sequences from cDNA, yielding 87-bp fragments that span the CDR3 region. Amplicons were sequenced on the Illumina HiSeq platform. On the study's bioinformatics: PCR bias was corrected computationally using synthetic template baselines, and reads within Hamming distance 2 were collapsed, with unmergeable singletons discarded. Reads were aligned to IMGT to assign V, D and J genes, CDR3 length, and insertions or deletions at six rearrangement sites. Within each subset, clonotype counts were normalized to sorted cell number, after which true diversity and Gini coefficients were computed with the tcR R package. Repertoire sharing was quantified using the overlap coefficient calculated on TCRB nucleotide sequences. Out-of-frame TCRB sequences from naive cells were analyzed as a proxy for the pre-selection repertoire. TCRdb's version of the immuneACCESS table is confined to in-frame rearrangements and falls short of the full clone set. An unresolved V gene accounts for under half of the shortfall where checked; the remainder is of unknown origin. V, J and clone size are taken as reported in that table, and D and trimming were inferred from the DNA itself. Present in this sample are 200,000 to 250,000 clones, 9.6% of which were seen just once. Under 0.045% of the sample comes from the top ten.

A single peripheral blood draw of around 120 mL on average was collected from each donor into heparinised tubes. Using a panel that included CD45RO, CCR7, CD25, CD127, CD95 and CD27, naive, central memory, regulatory and stem cell-like memory CD4+ T cells were sorted on a BD FACSAria II. Every sorted population had a purity above 95%. PBMCs were separated immediately by Lymphoprep density gradient centrifugation and were stained directly, without being cultured. So that batch effects would be minimized, each experiment stained and sorted samples in pairs, pairing one healthy donor with one patient.

The rearranged chain carries TRBV9 and TRBJ2-7; the D segment cannot be called with confidence. The sequencing input was naive CD4+ T cells from blood. The cell subset or site label on this specimen signifies: true naive CD4+ T cells. This sequence originates from a woman under 30 in good health. At the DNA level, the sequence is TGTGCCAGCAGTGCCCGGCAGGCTAACTACGAGCAGTACTTC. Translated, this is CASSARQANYEQYF.